The source of this T cell receptor beta chain is a study of OX40 agonist ivuxolimab in advanced cancers. As for the study in general: Patients were infused with ivuxolimab every 2 weeks at 0.01 to 10 mg/kg. Eligibility rules accepted prior anti-PD-1, anti-PD-L1 or anti-CTLA-4 therapy, and over 35% had some.

Produced via immunoSEQ multiplex PCR; TCRdb's table is partial and in-frame only. The repertoire holds approximately 20,000 clones, with 65% to 80% as singletons. This CDR3 has 16 amino acids. Germline CDR1 is LGHNA and CDR2 is YNFKEQ. The V segment lost 1 base and the J segment 2 bases; nucleotides outside the gene matches: 5. The receptor comes from an adult with an advanced solid tumor such as melanoma, head and neck, liver or kidney cancer. The chain joins TRBV4-2 to TRBJ2-5; 9 nucleotides align to TRBD2. Here the sequenced sample was CD4+ or CD8+ T cells sorted from blood, taken in a trial of the OX40 agonist ivuxolimab. The CDR3 loop is CASSQAMTSGQETQYF. CDR3 bases: TGTGCCAGCAGCCAAGCGATGACTAGCGGTCAAGAGACCCAGTACTTC.